This T cell receptor beta chain was identified in a study of molecular identifiers for immune sequencing clone quantification. Study conclusions and caveats: Among effectors, clones above 20 RNA copies held over 97% of molecules; among naive cells, under 1%.

Using a CD8+CD4-CCR7+CD45RA+ phenotype, naive CD8 T cells were sorted. CDR1 is SNHLY and CDR2 is FYNNEI in the germline V gene. Trimming left V 0 bases short and J 0 bases short, with 15 bases between. The CDR3 loop spans 17 amino acids. This clonotype was recorded at least ten times. The antigen is unknown. Bulk TCR library preparation followed previously described methods with listed TCR primers. Using its own MiXCR run on the PCR reads, TCRdb lists one record per CDR3 protein. The sample lists 550,000 to 750,000 distinct CDR3 sequences; just under 20% were seen once. The V call is TRBV2, the J call TRBJ2-7, with a tentative D call TRBD2 (5 bases). The sequence derives from a human donor in good health. Some libraries in this study had Jurkat cell RNA spiked in. The sample was naive CD8+ T cells from blood, with Jurkat cell RNA spiked in. This sample's subset: FACS-sorted CD8+CD4-CCR7+CD45RA+ naive T cells. The CDR3 DNA is TGTGCCAGCAGTGAAGCGGAAGAGGAGGCTTTCTCCTACGAGCAGTACTTC. Amino acid sequence: CASSEAEEEAFSYEQYF.